This T cell receptor beta chain was identified during a study of cytomegalovirus exposure and HLA in healthy donors. Study findings and constraints: As a later analysis showed, several of the most significant clusters appeared to be linked to common viral pathogens. A missense variant in DCLRE1C was later tied to TCR beta V- and J-gene trimming.

This PCR relied on a set of 60 Vbeta primers and 13 Jbeta primers. This table comes from immunoSEQ multiplex PCR, and its TCRdb copy is limited to in-frame clones, with some not included. Its clone listing holds 74,000 or so clones. At the time of sampling, donors were nominally healthy, though unrecorded immune exposures were likely. Notes on this clone: Its antigen is unknown.

Trimming stripped 8 bases from V and 2 bases from J, with 15 bases between. From germline, CDR1 is SNHLY and CDR2 FYNNEI. The CDR3 extends over 14 amino acids. V gene TRBV2 combines with J gene TRBJ2-5, with a weak D call TRBD2 (6 bases). Sequencing was done on a sample of PBMCs. This sequence originates from an older woman in good health and CMV-seronegative. The CDR3 protein is CASRGRIGQETQYF. CDR3 sequence (DNA): TGTGCCAGCCGGGGGAGAATCGGACAAGAGACCCAGTACTTC.